Below, 28 T cell receptor beta chains from the same sample are listed, as sequenced in a study of blood T cell repertoires in COVID-19. Only in-frame clones appear in the TCRdb table, and some are missing; sequencing was by immunoSEQ multiplex PCR. In the table there are around 110,000 clones, 84% of which are singletons. Sequenced material: peripheral blood. The receptors shown here come from a woman in her sixties with acute or convalescent COVID-19.

The chain has TRBV6-5 and TRBJ1-4, with a weak D call TRBD1 (5 bases). CDR3 length: 14 amino acids. V was shortened by 8 bases and J by 5 bases, with 15 bases between the two germline ends. The germline CDR1 and CDR2 sequences are MNHEY and SVGAGI. CDR3 nucleotide sequence: TGTGCCAGCGGACGGGGAGGGGCGAATGAAAAACTGTTTTTT. It translates to CASGRGGANEKLFF.

As for this clone: The same CDR3 is also encoded by other DNA sequences in this sample. The chain has TRBV5-1 and TRBJ2-5; D unresolved. Germline V lookup: CDR1 SGHRS, CDR2 YFSETQ. CDR3 length: 14 amino acids. V was shortened by 1 base and J by 0 bases, with 7 bases between the two germline ends. The CDR3: CASSLSGYQETQYF. Written as DNA, the CDR3 is TGCGCCAGCAGCTTGTCAGGTTACCAAGAGACCCAGTACTTC.

This chain links TRBV20-1 with TRBJ2-7; perhaps TRBD1 as D (6 bases). Germline-derived CDR1 and CDR2 are DFQATT and SNEGSKA (reference sequence). The CDR3 has 11 amino acids. V shed 6 bases and J shed 3 bases, with 9 bases lying between them. CDR3 sequence: CSAIQGYEQYF. Written as DNA, the CDR3 is TGCAGTGCAATACAGGGCTACGAGCAGTACTTC.

The chain employs TRBV4-2 and TRBJ1-1; perhaps TRBD1 as D (5 bases). V was shortened by 3 bases and J by 8 bases, with 19 bases between the two germline ends. Germline loops: CDR1 LGHNA, CDR2 YNFKEQ. The CDR3 is 15 amino acids. The CDR3 DNA reads TGTGCCAGCAGCCAGCGCGGGGCCCTTGGGGGAGAAGCTTTCTTT. It is translated as CASSQRGALGGEAFF.

This clone appeared a single time. The V and J genes are TRBV18 and TRBJ2-7; 9 bases align to TRBD2. The CDR3 is 15 amino acids. After removal of 1 base from V and 5 bases from J, the junction contained 6 bases not matched to a gene. Germline CDR1 is KGHSH and CDR2 is LQKENI. The CDR3 sequence is CASSPQLAGVDEQYF. The CDR3, as DNA: TGTGCCAGCTCACCACAACTAGCGGGTGTCGACGAGCAGTACTTC.

The V call is TRBV11-1, the J call TRBJ1-2, with TRBD1 matching 9 bases. This CDR3 has 13 amino acids. Germline CDR1 and CDR2: SGHAT and FQDESV (reference sequence). V shed 6 bases, J shed 8 bases, and the junction held 7 bases outside the gene matches. The DNA of the CDR3 is TGTGCCAGCAGTCGGGACAGGGCAAGCGGCTACACCTTC. This gives the protein CASSRDRASGYTF.

This chain uses TRBV19 with TRBJ1-2; D might be TRBD1 (6 bases). Germline values: CDR1 LNHDA, CDR2 SQIVND (reference sequence). This CDR3 spans 14 amino acids. The V gene lost 7 bases and the J gene lost 4 bases, with 16 bases spanning the gap. The CDR3 coding sequence is TGTGCCAGTATGAGGAATCAGGGGAGCTATGGCTACACCTTC. As protein: CASMRNQGSYGYTF.

The chain carries TRBV7-9 and TRBJ2-2; D possibly corresponds to TRBD2 (5 bases). The CDR3 sequence is 14 residues long. V was cut by 11 bases and J by 1 base, with 14 bases left in between. CDR1 and CDR2 from the germline V gene are SEHNR and FQNEAQ (reference sequence). CDR3 sequence: CASLTGVNTGELFF. CDR3 nucleotides: TGTGCCTCCTTGACCGGGGTGAACACCGGGGAGCTGTTTTTT.

This chain connects TRBV5-5 to TRBJ1-5, with 8 bases fitting TRBD1. CDR3 size: 20 residues. The V segment lost 4 bases and the J segment 0 bases; nucleotides outside the gene matches: 18. CDR1 and CDR2 (germline): SGHKS, YYEKEE (reference sequence). The CDR3 DNA reads TGTGCCAGCAGCCGTCGTCCACAGGGGGATGTTTCGTTTAGCAATCAGCCCCAGCATTTT. It is translated as CASSRRPQGDVSFSNQPQHF.

The V gene is TRBV29-1, the J gene TRBJ1-2; TRBD1 agrees at 7 bases. V trimming: 5 bases; J trimming: 4 bases; junction bases outside the gene matches: 4. This CDR3 has 12 amino acids. Germline V gene sequence: CDR1 SQVTM, CDR2 ANQGSEA. CDR3 amino acids: CSVQRTGYGYTF. As DNA, the CDR3 is TGCAGCGTTCAGCGGACAGGCTATGGCTACACCTTC.

This clone was counted a single time. The V and J genes are TRBV5-1 and TRBJ2-5; D may be TRBD1 (6 bases). V was pared by 2 bases and J by 7 bases, with 12 bases between. CDR1 and CDR2 (germline): SGHRS, YFSETQ. The CDR3 runs 13 residues. The CDR3 DNA reads TGCGCCAGCAGCTTTTCAGGGGATGGGACCCAGTACTTC. This encodes CASSFSGDGTQYF.

The chain employs TRBV18 and TRBJ2-1, with TRBD2 matching 10 bases. The CDR3 loop spans 16 amino acids. The trim removed 4 bases at V and 2 bases at J, leaving 5 bases unmatched. Germline lookup yields CDR1 KGHSH and CDR2 LQKENI. CDR3: CASSHSSGGPYNEQFF. The CDR3 DNA is TGTGCCAGCTCACACTCTAGCGGGGGCCCCTACAATGAGCAGTTCTTC.

The V call is TRBV27, the J call TRBJ1-5; D unresolved. V lost 3 bases, J lost 3 bases, and 3 bases lay in between. Germline lookup yields CDR1 MNHEY and CDR2 SMNVEV (reference sequence). The CDR3 is 12 amino acids. CDR3 nucleotides: TGTGCCAGCAGTTTTCTCAATCAGCCCCAGCATTTT. Its protein is CASSFLNQPQHF.

The gene calls are TRBV5-1 and TRBJ1-1, with D unclear. Trimming shortened V by 2 bases and J by 1 base, and 9 bases separated the two germline ends. Germline V CDR1 and CDR2: SGHRS, YFSETQ. The CDR3 extends over 14 amino acids. The CDR3 here is CASSLGGRNTEAFF. CDR3 in DNA: TGCGCCAGCAGCTTAGGAGGGCGGAACACTGAAGCTTTCTTT.

V is TRBV25-1 and J is TRBJ2-7; 9 bases are shared with TRBD1. This CDR3 comprises 15 residues. The germline V gene encodes CDR1 MGHDK and CDR2 SYGVNS. The V segment lost 3 bases and the J segment 3 bases; nucleotides outside the gene matches: 6. As DNA, the CDR3 is TGTGCCAGCAGTGAGCCGGGACAGGGAGACTACGAGCAGTACTTC. It specifies CASSEPGQGDYEQYF.

This chain connects TRBV25-1 to TRBJ2-1, with 9 bases lining up with TRBD1. This CDR3 has 14 amino acids. CDR1 is MGHDK, CDR2 SYGVNS, per germline. Trimming removed 9 bases from V and 5 bases from J; junction bases left unmatched: 8. The CDR3 loop is CASTGTGSDNEQFF. Written as DNA, the CDR3 is TGTGCCAGTACCGGGACAGGGTCGGACAATGAGCAGTTCTTC. The complete variable domain, with remaining parts taken from reference TRBV25-1 and TRBJ2-1, reads EADIYQTPRYLVIGTGKKITLECSQTMGHDKMYWYQQDPGMELHLIHYSYGVNSTEKGDLSSESTVSRIRTEHFPLTLESARPSHTSQYLCASTGTGSDNEQFFGPGTRLTVL.

The CDR3 loop is CASTQDTRLFF. The CDR3 bases are TGTGCCAGCACTCAAGACACCAGGCTGTTTTTT. The rearrangement uses TRBV12-3 or TRBV12-4 and TRBJ1-4, with D hard to call. Trimming stripped 7 bases from V and 14 bases from J, with 14 bases between. This CDR3 contains 11 residues.

The chain couples TRBV2 to TRBJ1-4; maybe TRBD1 (6 bases). Trimming cost V 6 bases and J 4 bases, with 12 bases left between them. Germline CDR1 and CDR2: SNHLY and FYNNEI. The CDR3 consists of 14 residues. The CDR3 reads CASRLGGLNEKLFF. The CDR3 region has the DNA TGTGCCAGCAGACTGGGGGGGCTTAATGAAAAACTGTTTTTT. Filled out from reference TRBV2 and TRBJ1-4, the complete variable domain reads EPEVTQTPSHQVTQMGQEVILRCVPISNHLYFYWYRQILGQKVEFLVSFYNNEISEKSEIFDDQFSVERPDGSNFTLKIRSTKLEDSAMYFCASRLGGLNEKLFFGSGTQLSVL.

The CDR3 nucleotides are TGTGCCAGCAGGCGGGACAGAAATAATTCACCCCTCCACTTT. This sequence encodes CASRRDRNNSPLHF. This sequence joins TRBV14 and TRBJ1-6; 7 bases align to TRBD1. The length of the CDR3 is 14 residues. CDR1 SGHDN and CDR2 FVKESK come from the germline V gene. Trimming removed 6 bases from V and 5 bases from J; junction bases left unmatched: 4.

In this sample, this clone turned up once. This chain connects TRBV5-1 to TRBJ2-7; D is ambiguous. CDR1 SGHRS and CDR2 YFSETQ come from the germline V gene. There are 11 residues in the CDR3. Trimming left V 3 bases short and J 6 bases short, with 7 bases between. CDR3 in DNA: TGCGCCAGCAGCTCTACTTCCGAGCAGTACTTC. Translating it yields CASSSTSEQYF. Looking up the rest from reference TRBV5-1 and TRBJ2-7 gives the full variable domain: KAGVTQTPRYLIKTRGQQVTLSCSPISGHRSVSWYQQTPGQGLQFLFEYFSETQRNKGNFPGRFSGRQFSNSRSEMNVSTLELGDSALYLCASSSTSEQYFGPGTRLTVT.

This chain connects TRBV5-1 to TRBJ2-7; D remains ambiguous. Germline lookup yields CDR1 SGHRS and CDR2 YFSETQ. This CDR3 has 14 amino acids. The ends were cut back, 1 base at V and 3 bases at J, with 11 bases in the middle. CDR3 in DNA: TGCGCCAGCAGCTTGCACGGCACAGACTACGAGCAGTACTTC. Protein: CASSLHGTDYEQYF.

This clone was seen just once. This chain joins TRBV3-1 (or the pseudogene TRBV3-2) and TRBJ1-4; D unclear. The ends were cut back, 6 bases at V and 5 bases at J, with 16 bases in the middle. Germline CDR1 reads LGHDT; CDR2 reads YNNKEL (reference sequence). CDR3 length: 15 residues. The CDR3 reads CASSDGVLRNEKLFF. CDR3 sequence (DNA): TGTGCCAGCAGTGACGGGGTGCTCAGGAATGAAAAACTGTTTTTT.

This chain links TRBV7-7 with TRBJ1-5; 7 bases map to TRBD1. Germline CDR1 and CDR2: SSHAT and FNYEAQ (reference sequence). J gave up 15 bases and V 3 bases, and 11 bases lay outside the gene matches. The CDR3 covers 13 residues. Written as DNA, the CDR3 is TGTGCCAGCAGCTTGAACCGGGACAGCGAGGTGCATTTT. Its protein is CASSLNRDSEVHF.

The genes are TRBV7-9 and TRBJ2-3; D possibly corresponds to TRBD1 (5 bases). The germline V and J ends were trimmed by 5 bases and 1 base, with 13 bases remaining between them. This CDR3 region has 15 residues. Germline-derived CDR1 and CDR2 are SEHNR and FQNEAQ (reference sequence). The CDR3 region is CASSPPGIGTDTQYF. CDR3 DNA: TGTGCCAGCAGCCCTCCAGGGATTGGCACAGATACGCAGTATTTT.

The chain carries TRBV28 and TRBJ2-7; 9 nucleotides align to TRBD1. V dropped 3 bases and J dropped 6; count of bases not matched to a gene: 6. CDR3 size: 14 residues. Germline values: CDR1 MDHEN, CDR2 SYDVKM. This chain's CDR3 is CASSLGQGVREQYF. The CDR3 DNA reads TGTGCCAGCAGTTTGGGACAGGGAGTTCGCGAGCAGTACTTC.

The chain is built from TRBV12-3 or TRBV12-4 and TRBJ1-1; D unresolved. The CDR3 totals 12 residues. The V end lost 4 bases, the J end lost 5 bases, and 8 bases lay between the germline ends. CDR3 nucleotide sequence: TGTGCCAGCAGTTGGCCGGGGACTGAAGCTTTCTTT. Its translation: CASSWPGTEAFF.

The chain recombines TRBV2 with TRBJ1-2; no definite D call. Germline V gives CDR1 SNHLY, CDR2 FYNNEI. Trimming shortened V by 1 base and J by 3 bases, and 12 bases separated the two germline ends. The CDR3 contains 15 residues. The CDR3 bases are TGTGCCAGCAGTGAAGGGCCGGGGAGGGACTATGGCTACACCTTC. It encodes CASSEGPGRDYGYTF.

The chain has TRBV11-3 and TRBJ2-1; 7 positions agree with TRBD1. CDR1 and CDR2 (germline): SGHNT, YENEEA. The CDR3 runs to 15 residues. The trim removed 5 bases at V and 0 bases at J, leaving 4 bases unmatched. The CDR3 DNA reads TGTGCCAGCAGCCCTACAGGGGCCTCCTACAATGAGCAGTTCTTC. Its protein is CASSPTGASYNEQFF.